This T cell receptor (beta chain) was found in a study of technical replicates of blood from a few donors. CDR1 and CDR2 (germline): SGHTA, FQGNSA. Trimming shortened V by 3 bases and J by 9 bases, and 12 bases separated the two germline ends. The CDR3 loop spans 13 amino acids. Measured with immunoSEQ multiplex PCR; TCRdb has only the in-frame clones, and not every one. This table has some 90,000 clones, approximately 95% appearing once. The source is a human donor in good health. The chain recombines TRBV7-2 with TRBJ1-5; D is unresolved. The sequenced sample consisted of T cells isolated from PBMCs. CDR3 nucleotide sequence: TGTGCCAGCAGCTTCGAGGAGTGGTGGCCCCAGCATTTT. Amino acids: CASSFEEWWPQHF. Together with reference TRBV7-2 and TRBJ1-5, the CDR3 gives the full variable domain: GAGVSQSPSNKVTEKGKDVELRCDPISGHTALYWYRQSLGQGLEFLIYFQGNSAPDKSGLPSDRFSAERTGGSVSTLTIQRTQQEDSAVYLCASSFEEWWPQHFGDGTRLSIL.